This T cell receptor (beta chain) was obtained from a study of T cells in localized non-small cell lung cancer. About this clone itself: Its antigen remains unknown.

Repertoires were generated with immunoSEQ multiplex PCR, while TCRdb's copy carries only in-frame clones and drops some. The sample records roughly 23,000 clones, roughly nine tenths being singletons. General observations from the study: Uninvolved adjacent lung, not tumor, had the highest T cell clonality. As only one tumor region underwent sequencing, heterogeneity remains possible.

This specimen consisted of peripheral blood, obtained before any cancer treatment. The source of this sequence is a male donor aged 60 or older with stage I lung adenocarcinoma.

CDR3 in DNA: TGTGCCAGCTCACCGGGGCTCTCGGGCACTGAAGCTTTCTTT. This gives the protein CASSPGLSGTEAFF. The V call is TRBV18, the J call TRBJ1-1, with D possibly matching TRBD1 (5 bases). Germline CDR1 is KGHSH and CDR2 is LQKENI. The CDR3 is 14 amino acids. Trimming shortened V by 3 bases and J by 4 bases, and 12 bases separated the two germline ends.